This TCR beta chain appears in the sequencing data of a study of Graves' ophthalmopathy and Graves' hyperthyroidism. The study, taken as a whole, reports: A 13-signature model separated ophthalmopathy from stable hyperthyroidism, about 90% sensitivity, roughly 81% specificity.

Clinicians diagnosed using symptoms, serum thyroxine, TRAb, thyroid ultrasound and orbital computed tomography. The PBMCs were taken from approximately 9.7 ml of fresh peripheral blood. V was pared by 5 bases and J by 4 bases, with 9 bases between. The CDR3 sequence is 13 residues long. Germline V lookup: CDR1 SQVTM, CDR2 ANQGSEA. Scientists amplified the TCR beta CDR3 regions from RNA transcripts. First-round RT-PCR with HTBI primers preceded a second-round multiplex PCR. TCRdb re-derived calls from the multiplex PCR reads in MiXCR, one entry per CDR3 protein. The sample records 220,000 or so distinct CDR3 sequences, roughly 21% being singletons. At least ten counts were recorded for this clonotype. Its specificity is not known.

This sequence joins TRBV29-1 and TRBJ1-6; D gene ambiguous. The clonotype comes from a woman in her 50s with Graves' ophthalmopathy. The sample comprised peripheral blood. For the CDR3, the DNA is TGCAGCGTTAGGGAGACTTATAATTCACCCCTCCACTTT. Protein: CSVRETYNSPLHF.